This section outlines one T cell receptor (beta chain) sequence together with its context. This entry belongs to a study of blood T cell repertoires in COVID-19. About the study: Specimens from acute and convalescent COVID-19 originated in the United States, Italy and Spain. PBMCs, B-cell-depleted T cells, or T cells were the source of the cDNA or gDNA that made up the material.

Libraries were prepared by immunoSEQ multiplex PCR; TCRdb keeps only in-frame clonotypes and omits some of them. The table has 240,000 or so clones, almost 85% seen once. V lost 7 bases, J lost 0 bases, and 9 bases lay in between. Germline-derived CDR1 and CDR2 are SEHNR and FQNEAQ (reference sequence). The CDR3 is 13 amino acids. This rearrangement joins TRBV7-9 to TRBJ1-1, with unresolved D. This clonotype was obtained from a woman aged 80 or older with acute or convalescent COVID-19. The sequencing input was peripheral blood. CDR3 amino acids: CASTMNMNTEAFF. In DNA form, the CDR3 reads TGTGCCAGCACCATGAACATGAACACTGAAGCTTTCTTT.